The 23 T cell receptor beta chains given below trace back to one sample, sequenced in a study of shared clonotypes between healthy human individuals. Some clones are missing from TCRdb's copy, which holds only in-frame ones; the method was immunoSEQ multiplex PCR. The sample lists 530,000 or so clones; 75% to 80% were seen once. The sample consisted of PBMCs. Every receptor here comes from a woman aged 35 to 49 in good health. Some clones in this sample may be carry-over from other donors' samples.

This clone has more than one count but fewer than ten. The CDR3 loop is CASSSIGGVYYNEQFF. CDR3 nucleotides: TGTGCCAGCAGCTCAATCGGGGGGGTGTACTACAATGAGCAGTTCTTC. The V and J genes are TRBV7-3 and TRBJ2-1; 8 positions match TRBD2. Germline CDR1 is SGHTA and CDR2 is FQGTGA. V gave up 4 bases and J gave up 3 bases; unmatched junction bases: 8. The CDR3 totals 16 residues.

Only one count was recorded for this clone. The V and J genes are TRBV27 and TRBJ2-1, with 10 nucleotides matching TRBD2. The CDR3 consists of 16 residues. Trimming took 4 bases from V and 3 from J; bases not matched to a gene: 6. Germline-derived CDR1 and CDR2 are MNHEY and SMNVEV (reference sequence). The CDR3 nucleotides read TGTGCCAGCAGTTGGATAGCGGGAGGTGGCTACAATGAGCAGTTCTTC. Encoded protein: CASSWIAGGGYNEQFF.

This clone has only a few counts. The chain links TRBV11-2 to TRBJ1-1; D gene unclear. Per germline, CDR1 SGHAT and CDR2 FQNNGV. The germline V and J ends were trimmed by 1 base and 1 base, with 7 bases remaining between them. CDR3 length: 14 amino acids. This chain's CDR3 is CASSLVSGNTEAFF. The CDR3 DNA follows: TGTGCCAGCAGCTTAGTGTCAGGGAACACTGAAGCTTTCTTT.

The gene calls are TRBV10-1 and TRBJ2-5, with a possible D match to TRBD1 (6 bases). V was pared by 3 bases and J by 4 bases, with 18 bases between. CDR3 length: 16 amino acids. Germline V gene sequence: CDR1 WNHNN, CDR2 SYGVQD (reference sequence). CDR3 protein: CASSDGTQGRGETQYF. In DNA form, the CDR3 reads TGCGCCAGCAGTGACGGAACACAGGGAAGGGGAGAGACCCAGTACTTC.

This clone has just one count. The J gene is TRBJ2-2, the V gene TRBV5-1; 10 bases match TRBD2. CDR1 is SGHRS, CDR2 YFSETQ, per germline. The CDR3 spans 16 residues. V shed 4 bases, J shed 7 bases, and the junction held 10 bases outside the gene matches. For the CDR3, the DNA is TGCGCCAGCAGCCCCAGCGGGACTAGCGTTGGCGGGGAGCTGTTTTTT. Encoded protein: CASSPSGTSVGGELFF.

This clone was detected only a few times. This chain joins TRBV6-6 and TRBJ2-5, with D maybe TRBD1 (6 bases). The CDR3 is made up of 14 amino acids. V was pared by 6 bases and J by 5 bases, with 16 bases between. Germline CDR1 MNHNY, CDR2 SVGAGI (reference sequence). The CDR3, as DNA: TGTGCCAGCAGGCCCCCAGGGGCGGTGGAGACCCAGTACTTC. This translates into CASRPPGAVETQYF.

The chain combines TRBV28 with TRBJ2-6, with D possibly being TRBD2 (6 bases). CDR1 is MDHEN, CDR2 SYDVKM, per germline. This CDR3 comprises 16 residues. V was trimmed by 5 bases and J by 0 bases, leaving 11 bases between them. The CDR3 here is CASSRGLLSGANVLTF. CDR3 nucleotide sequence: TGTGCCAGCAGTCGGGGACTCCTCTCTGGGGCCAACGTCCTGACTTTC.

This clone came up a few times. The genes are TRBV5-1 and TRBJ2-2; weak D call: TRBD1 (6 bases). The CDR3 is made up of 16 amino acids. V lost 4 bases, J lost 2 bases, and 15 bases lay in between. Germline CDR1 is SGHRS and CDR2 is YFSETQ. In DNA form, the CDR3 reads TGCGCCAGCAGCCTGGTAGGGACAACCAACACCGGGGAGCTGTTTTTT. Translated, it gives CASSLVGTTNTGELFF.

This sequence joins TRBV5-4 and TRBJ2-2, with 7 bases fitting TRBD2. V lost 0 bases to trimming and J lost 6 bases; unmatched junction nucleotides: 8. The length of the CDR3 is 16 residues. In germline, CDR1 is SGHNT, CDR2 YYREEE (reference sequence). This CDR3 reads CASSLGGSRSAGELFF. The CDR3 DNA sequence: TGTGCCAGCAGCTTGGGCGGGAGCCGGTCCGCCGGGGAGCTGTTTTTT.

The chain has TRBV5-1 and TRBJ2-1; D perhaps matches TRBD1 (7 bases). CDR3 length equals 14 residues. The V and J ends lost 10 bases and 5 bases respectively, with 19 bases between them. Germline values: CDR1 SGHRS, CDR2 YFSETQ. The CDR3 loop is CACTRQGGNNEQFF. The CDR3 nucleotides read TGCGCCTGCACCCGACAGGGCGGGAACAATGAGCAGTTCTTC.

Ten or more counts support this clone. The chain is built from TRBV6-1 and TRBJ2-2; either TRBD1 or TRBD2 may supply D (5 bases each). The CDR3 totals 16 residues. CDR1 is MNHNS, CDR2 SASEGT, per germline. The V gene lost 3 bases and the J gene lost 4 bases, with 15 bases spanning the gap. CDR3 nucleotides: TGTGCCAGCAGTGATACACCCGGGACGAGCACCGGGGAGCTGTTTTTT. Encoded protein: CASSDTPGTSTGELFF.

The chain carries TRBV5-1 and TRBJ2-2; D may be TRBD1 (6 bases). Germline loops: CDR1 SGHRS, CDR2 YFSETQ. The CDR3 contains 17 residues. V gave up 2 bases and J gave up 1 base, with 15 bases separating them. The CDR3 DNA follows: TGCGCCAGCAGCTTTGGAGATGAGACAGGGAACACCGGGGAGCTGTTTTTT. It yields the protein CASSFGDETGNTGELFF.

The chain employs TRBV9 and TRBJ2-1, with 7 nucleotides matching TRBD2. The CDR3 loop spans 15 amino acids. Germline values: CDR1 SGDLS, CDR2 YYNGEE. V dropped 0 bases and J dropped 3; count of bases not matched to a gene: 3. CDR3 sequence (DNA): TGTGCCAGCAGCGTAGGCGGGAGTAACTACAATGAGCAGTTCTTC. Its protein is CASSVGGSNYNEQFF.

This clone was observed at least ten times. This rearrangement joins TRBV7-9 to TRBJ2-3, with D unclear. CDR1 and CDR2 from the germline V gene are SEHNR and FQNEAQ (reference sequence). This CDR3 region has 13 residues. The ends were cut back, 2 bases at V and 7 bases at J, with 10 bases in the middle. In nucleotides, the CDR3 is TGTGCCAGCAGCTTAAGGGCGACTCATACGCAGTATTTT. This gives the protein CASSLRATHTQYF.

CDR3 sequence reads: CASSPSGSRRDIQYF. The CDR3 DNA reads TGTGCCAGCAGTCCGAGCGGGAGCAGGCGAGACATTCAGTACTTC. This sequence joins TRBV6-6 and TRBJ2-4, with 8 bases lining up with TRBD2. Germline V gives CDR1 MNHNY, CDR2 SVGAGI (reference sequence). The CDR3 covers 15 residues. V lost 5 bases to trimming and J lost 8 bases; unmatched junction nucleotides: 11.

The gene calls are TRBV5-1 and TRBJ1-2; D is uncertain. Looked up from germline, CDR1 is SGHRS and CDR2 is YFSETQ. Trimming left V 3 bases short and J 4 bases short, with 10 bases between. The CDR3 has 13 amino acids. CDR3 loop: CASSSDPGYGYTF. CDR3 nucleotide sequence: TGCGCCAGCAGCTCGGACCCGGGCTATGGCTACACCTTC.

With regard to this clone: Since a far larger clone is one base different, this is likely a read error. The identical CDR3 is also encoded by other nucleotide sequences in the sample. This CDR3 is CASEAGGLTDTQYF. CDR3 nucleotides: TGTGCCAGCGAAGCGGGAGGACTTACAGATACGCAGTATTTT. The chain is built from TRBV2 and TRBJ2-3; 9 bases are shared with TRBD2. Germline V gene data show CDR1 as SNHLY and CDR2 as FYNNEI. The length of the CDR3 is 14 residues. J was trimmed by 3 bases and V by 8 bases; bases with no gene match: 6. The full variable domain, rest sourced from reference TRBV2 and TRBJ2-3, is EPEVTQTPSHQVTQMGQEVILRCVPISNHLYFYWYRQILGQKVEFLVSFYNNEISEKSEIFDDQFSVERPDGSNFTLKIRSTKLEDSAMYFCASEAGGLTDTQYFGPGTRLTVL.

The chain carries TRBV2 and TRBJ2-3, with D tentatively TRBD2 (6 bases). The CDR3 sequence is 14 residues long. CDR1 SNHLY and CDR2 FYNNEI come from the germline V gene. Trimming shortened V by 6 bases and J by 0 bases, and 10 bases separated the two germline ends. DNA of the CDR3: TGTGCCAGCAGGGAGGGCCAGAGCACAGATACGCAGTATTTT. Residues: CASREGQSTDTQYF.

This clone was seen a handful of times. V usage is TRBV7-3 and J usage is TRBJ2-3; 7 bases match TRBD1. Germline trimming cut 5 bases from V and 2 bases from J; bases unmatched to any gene: 4. The length of the CDR3 is 14 residues. Germline assignment: CDR1 SGHTA and CDR2 FQGTGA. The CDR3 nucleotides are TGTGCCAGCAGCCAGGGACAGATCACAGATACGCAGTATTTT. Amino acid sequence: CASSQGQITDTQYF.

This chain links TRBV10-1 with TRBJ2-7; the D is unclear. Looked up from germline, CDR1 is WNHNN and CDR2 is SYGVQD (reference sequence). The V end was cut by 2 bases, the J end by 0 bases, with 8 bases between. This CDR3 contains 14 residues. CDR3 nucleotide sequence: TGCGCCAGCAGTGAGCAGATCAGCTCCTACGAGCAGTACTTC. Its protein is CASSEQISSYEQYF.

This chain connects TRBV6-1 to TRBJ1-4; D not certain. Germline V gene lookup returns CDR1 MNHNS and CDR2 SASEGT. The CDR3 consists of 15 residues. Trimming removed 5 bases at V and 10 bases at J, with 20 bases between. Here the CDR3 DNA reads TGTGCCAGCAGTATAGAAAACGTGGGCCAAGCAAAACTGTTTTTT. It translates to CASSIENVGQAKLFF.

To note about this clone: The same CDR3 can be traced to other DNA sequences in this sample. This sequence joins TRBV18 and TRBJ2-1; 8 bases fit TRBD2. Trimming at V came to 3 bases and at J to 4 bases, leaving 2 bases not matched to a gene. The CDR3 has 14 amino acids. Germline lookup yields CDR1 KGHSH and CDR2 LQKENI. The CDR3 sequence is CASSPTSGYNEQFF. CDR3 nucleotides: TGTGCCAGCTCACCCACTAGCGGTTACAATGAGCAGTTCTTC.

V usage is TRBV6-1 and J usage is TRBJ2-7; D not resolved. V was shortened by 2 bases and J by 3 bases, with 8 bases between the two germline ends. This CDR3 is 13 amino acids long. Germline V gene data show CDR1 as MNHNS and CDR2 as SASEGT. CDR3 DNA: TGTGCCAGCAGTGAAACGGACCTCTACGAGCAGTACTTC. Protein sequence: CASSETDLYEQYF.